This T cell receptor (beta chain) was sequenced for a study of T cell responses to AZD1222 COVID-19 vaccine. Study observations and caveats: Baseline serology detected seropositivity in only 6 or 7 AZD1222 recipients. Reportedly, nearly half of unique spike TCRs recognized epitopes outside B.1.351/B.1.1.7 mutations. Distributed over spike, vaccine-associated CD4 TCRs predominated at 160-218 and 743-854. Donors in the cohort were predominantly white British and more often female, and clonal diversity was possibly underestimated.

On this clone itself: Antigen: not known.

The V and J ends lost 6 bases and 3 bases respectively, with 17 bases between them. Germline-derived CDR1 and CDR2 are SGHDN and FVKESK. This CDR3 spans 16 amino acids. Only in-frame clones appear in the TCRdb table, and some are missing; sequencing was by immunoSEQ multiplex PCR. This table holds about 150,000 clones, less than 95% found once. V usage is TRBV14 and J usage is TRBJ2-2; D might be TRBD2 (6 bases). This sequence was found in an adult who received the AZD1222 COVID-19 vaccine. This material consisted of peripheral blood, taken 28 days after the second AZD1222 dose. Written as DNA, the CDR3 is TGTGCCAGCAGTAGCGGACCCGGGGTTCACACCGGGGAGCTGTTTTTT. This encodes CASSSGPGVHTGELFF.